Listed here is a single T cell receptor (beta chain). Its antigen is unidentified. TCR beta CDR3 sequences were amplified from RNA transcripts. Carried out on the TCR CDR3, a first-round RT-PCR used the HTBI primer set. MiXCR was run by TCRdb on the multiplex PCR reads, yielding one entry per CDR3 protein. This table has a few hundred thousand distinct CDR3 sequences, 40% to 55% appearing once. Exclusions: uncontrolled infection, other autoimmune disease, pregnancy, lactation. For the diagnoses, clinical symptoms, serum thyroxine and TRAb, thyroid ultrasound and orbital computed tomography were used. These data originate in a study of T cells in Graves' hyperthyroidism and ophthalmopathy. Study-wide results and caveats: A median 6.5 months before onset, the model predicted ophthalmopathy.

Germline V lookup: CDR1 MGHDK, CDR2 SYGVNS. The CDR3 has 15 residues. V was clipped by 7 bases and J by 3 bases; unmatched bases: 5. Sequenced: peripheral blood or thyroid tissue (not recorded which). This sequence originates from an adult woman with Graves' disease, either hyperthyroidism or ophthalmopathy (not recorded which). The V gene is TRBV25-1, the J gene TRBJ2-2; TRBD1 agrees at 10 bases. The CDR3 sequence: CASIPGTGDTGELFF. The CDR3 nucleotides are TGTGCCAGCATCCCCGGGACAGGGGACACCGGGGAGCTGTTTTTT.